These 24 T cell receptor beta chains share one sample of origin, sequenced in a study of identical twins. TCRdb re-called the 5' RACE reads through MiXCR, storing one row per CDR3 protein. The sample lists about 240,000 distinct CDR3 sequences; about 12% were seen once. This sample was also put to use in a study of yellow fever vaccine responses in identical twins.

The sample was memory (CD45RO+) T cells sorted from blood. The receptors derive from a woman aged 18-30 years in good health.

This clonotype was seen at least ten times. The chain has TRBV6-5 and TRBJ1-3; D is ambiguous. The CDR3 extends over 13 amino acids. Germline values: CDR1 MNHEY, CDR2 SVGAGI. V gave up 2 bases and J gave up 3 bases, with 5 bases separating them. The CDR3, as DNA: TGTGCCAGCAGTTACAGCCTTGGAAACACCATATATTTT. This codes for CASSYSLGNTIYF.

The rearrangement uses TRBV5-1 and TRBJ2-3; possible D gene TRBD1, 6 bases. From germline, CDR1 is SGHRS and CDR2 YFSETQ. Trimming removed 1 base from V and 3 bases from J, with 21 bases in between. The CDR3 runs 18 residues. Here the CDR3 DNA reads TGCGCCAGCAGCTTGAGATCTCCGCGACAGGTAACGACAGATACGCAGTATTTT. It is translated as CASSLRSPRQVTTDTQYF. The full variable domain, in which reference TRBV5-1 and TRBJ2-3 provide the parts outside the CDR3, is KAGVTQTPRYLIKTRGQQVTLSCSPISGHRSVSWYQQTPGQGLQFLFEYFSETQRNKGNFPGRFSGRQFSNSRSEMNVSTLELGDSALYLCASSLRSPRQVTTDTQYFGPGTRLTVL.

The CDR3 here is CASSNRDSGGSPLHF. In DNA, the CDR3 is TGTGCCAGCAGTAACCGGGACTCTGGCGGGTCACCCCTCCACTTT. V usage is TRBV2 and J usage is TRBJ1-6, with a possible D match to TRBD1 (5 bases). The CDR3 covers 15 residues. Germline values: CDR1 SNHLY, CDR2 FYNNEI. Trimming took 5 bases from V and 10 from J, leaving 18 bases between them.

This chain links TRBV20-1 with TRBJ1-4, with D unclear. CDR3 size: 14 residues. The V end lost 5 bases, the J end lost 7 bases, and 17 bases lay between the germline ends. Germline V lookup: CDR1 DFQATT, CDR2 SNEGSKA (reference sequence). The CDR3 DNA sequence: TGCAGTGCTGAGATCGCGGCAGGATTTGAAAAACTGTTTTTT. Protein: CSAEIAAGFEKLFF.

V gene TRBV5-1 combines with J gene TRBJ2-7, with D possibly TRBD2 on 5 matching bases. Trimming cost V 1 base and J 4 bases, with 15 bases left between them. Germline loops: CDR1 SGHRS, CDR2 YFSETQ. This CDR3 is 15 amino acids long. This chain's CDR3 is CASSLLSSGAYEQYF. The DNA for the CDR3 is TGCGCCAGCAGCTTGTTATCCAGCGGCGCTTACGAGCAGTACTTC.

The CDR3 coding sequence is TGTGCCTGGAGTGTACAAAGGGGTCCCAATCAGCCCCAGCATTTT. This sequence encodes CAWSVQRGPNQPQHF. The rearrangement uses TRBV30 and TRBJ1-5; a possible D gene is TRBD1 (5 bases). From germline, CDR1 is GTSNPN and CDR2 SVGIG (reference sequence). The V and J ends lost 0 bases and 3 bases respectively, with 12 bases between them. The CDR3 is made up of 15 amino acids.

This clonotype was found many times. This sequence joins TRBV11-2 and TRBJ2-1; TRBD2 matches at 12 bases. The ends lost 2 bases at V and 10 bases at J; junction bases unmatched: 12. Germline CDR1 is SGHAT and CDR2 is FQNNGV. This CDR3 region has 17 residues. CDR3 region: CASSLSKNGLAGREQFF. The CDR3 DNA sequence: TGTGCCAGCAGCTTATCAAAAAACGGACTAGCGGGAAGGGAGCAGTTCTTC.

Ten or more counts support this clonotype. The V gene is TRBV29-1, the J gene TRBJ2-3; 10 bases are a match to TRBD1. V lost 6 bases, J lost 4 bases, and 1 base stayed unmatched. The CDR3 is 12 residues long. CDR1 is SQVTM, CDR2 ANQGSEA, per germline. The CDR3 region has the DNA TGCAGCGTGGACAGGGGGGCAGATACGCAGTATTTT. Translation: CSVDRGADTQYF.

The CDR3 nucleotides are TGCAGTGCTAGGGGGCGGGGGTACACAGATACGCAGTATTTT. Translated: CSARGRGYTDTQYF. The chain combines TRBV20-1 with TRBJ2-3, with 7 bases aligning to TRBD2. After removal of 3 bases from V and 2 bases from J, the junction contained 5 bases not matched to a gene. CDR1 DFQATT and CDR2 SNEGSKA come from the germline V gene (reference sequence). The CDR3 spans 14 residues.

This clonotype was seen many times. The chain has TRBV27 and TRBJ2-3, with 10 bases identical to TRBD2. The trim removed 4 bases at V and 3 bases at J, leaving 1 base unmatched. The CDR3 sequence is 14 residues long. Germline CDR1 and CDR2: MNHEY and SMNVEV (reference sequence). The CDR3 is CASSWGLATDTQYF. The CDR3 DNA reads TGTGCCAGCAGTTGGGGACTAGCGACAGATACGCAGTATTTT.

This clonotype was recorded a few times. The V gene is TRBV6-1, the J gene TRBJ2-2; weak D call: TRBD1 (5 bases). Germline-derived CDR1 and CDR2 are MNHNS and SASEGT. V was shortened by 5 bases and J by 4 bases, with 17 bases between the two germline ends. The CDR3 spans 16 residues. The CDR3 coding sequence is TGTGCCAGCAGTCCTTCTTATTCCAGGGCCACCGGGGAGCTGTTTTTT. It is translated as CASSPSYSRATGELFF.

This clonotype was counted ten times or more. The chain uses TRBV10-3 and TRBJ1-1; D unresolved. The CDR3 runs 11 residues. Trimming took off 3 bases at V and 2 bases at J, with 1 base between the two ends. Germline V gene lookup returns CDR1 ENHRY and CDR2 SYGVKD. CDR3 coding DNA: TGTGCCATCAGTGACAACACTGAAGCTTTCTTT. Translated: CAISDNTEAFF.

The table lists this clonotype with a few counts. V is TRBV7-8 and J is TRBJ2-7, with 9 bases identical to TRBD2. This CDR3 spans 15 amino acids. V was clipped by 5 bases and J by 1 base; unmatched bases: 6. Looked up from germline, CDR1 is SGHVS and CDR2 is FQNEAQ. This CDR3 reads CASSPGTSTSYEQYF. The DNA for the CDR3 is TGTGCCAGCAGCCCTGGGACTAGCACTTCCTACGAGCAGTACTTC.

This clonotype was seen more than once but under ten times. This chain joins TRBV5-1 and TRBJ2-6; D is ambiguous. Germline CDR1 and CDR2: SGHRS and YFSETQ. V lost 0 bases, J lost 4 bases, and 5 bases lay in between. The CDR3 extends over 14 amino acids. Here the CDR3 DNA reads TGCGCCAGCAGCTTGGCCGAAGGGGCCAACGTCCTGACTTTC. Translated: CASSLAEGANVLTF.

This clonotype has a handful of counts. The chain couples TRBV5-6 to TRBJ2-3; D uncertain. This CDR3 contains 15 residues. Trimming left V 2 bases short and J 3 bases short, with 13 bases between. Germline values: CDR1 SGHDT, CDR2 YYEEEE. CDR3 region: CASSFLARSTDTQYF. The CDR3 DNA reads as TGTGCCAGCAGCTTCTTAGCACGGTCTACAGATACGCAGTATTTT.

A few counts support this clonotype. The CDR3 DNA reads as TGCAGTGCTAAAAGGACAGGGGGCCTGGATTCACCCCTCCACTTT. As protein: CSAKRTGGLDSPLHF. This sequence joins TRBV20-1 and TRBJ1-6; 11 nucleotides line up with TRBD1. CDR1 and CDR2 from the germline V gene are DFQATT and SNEGSKA (reference sequence). This CDR3 spans 15 amino acids. V lost 4 bases and J lost 8; bases outside the gene matches: 7.

This clonotype has ten or more counts. The chain recombines TRBV3-1 with TRBJ2-3; D is perhaps TRBD1 or TRBD2 (5 bases each). Trimming shortened V by 1 base and J by 0 bases, and 8 bases separated the two germline ends. CDR1 LGHDT and CDR2 YNNKEL come from the germline V gene (reference sequence). The CDR3 runs 15 residues. This chain's CDR3 is CASSQGDQSTDTQYF. As DNA, the CDR3 is TGTGCCAGCAGCCAAGGGGACCAGAGCACAGATACGCAGTATTTT.

This clonotype was seen many times. The chain recombines TRBV12-3 or TRBV12-4 with TRBJ2-2, with 10 bases identical to TRBD1. The CDR3 runs 14 residues. V shed 5 bases and J 7 bases; nucleotides not matched to a gene: 4. Here the CDR3 DNA reads TGTGCCAGCAGTAGGACAGGGGGAATCGGGGAGCTGTTTTTT. This sequence encodes CASSRTGGIGELFF.

A few counts support this clonotype. The V call is TRBV30, the J call TRBJ2-3, with 9 bases that match TRBD2. The germline gives CDR1 GTSNPN, CDR2 SVGIG (reference sequence). V lost 5 bases and J lost 6; bases outside the gene matches: 3. CDR3 length: 12 amino acids. CDR3: CAWERGADTQYF. Written as DNA, the CDR3 is TGTGCCTGGGAGCGGGGGGCCGATACGCAGTATTTT.

The rearrangement joins TRBV6-2 or TRBV6-3 to TRBJ2-1; 16 bases line up with TRBD2. Germline values: CDR1 MNHEY, CDR2 SVGEGT. This CDR3 region has 16 residues. Trimming at V came to 5 bases and at J to 8 bases, leaving 6 bases not matched to a gene. CDR3 nucleotide sequence: TGTGCCAGCAGTCCCGGGACTAGCGGGAGGGTCGATGAGCAGTTCTTC. As protein: CASSPGTSGRVDEQFF.

V is TRBV9 and J is TRBJ2-3; D gene unclear. CDR1 SGDLS and CDR2 YYNGEE come from the germline V gene. There are 15 residues in the CDR3. Trimming pared 0 bases from V and 3 bases from J, leaving 11 bases between. The CDR3 spells CASSVEVDGTDTQYF. The CDR3, as DNA: TGTGCCAGCAGCGTAGAGGTTGACGGAACAGATACGCAGTATTTT.

This clonotype has a handful of counts. The J gene is TRBJ2-7, the V gene TRBV12-3 or TRBV12-4; D possibly matches TRBD1 or TRBD2 (5 bases each). V was trimmed by 6 bases and J by 5 bases, leaving 20 bases between them. The CDR3 is made up of 15 amino acids. CDR3 sequence: CASRGEQNARDEQYF. CDR3 bases: TGTGCCAGCAGGGGGGAGCAAAACGCACGGGACGAGCAGTACTTC.

The chain couples TRBV3-1 to TRBJ2-3, with a weak D call TRBD2 (6 bases). From germline, CDR1 is LGHDT and CDR2 YNNKEL (reference sequence). The CDR3 spans 15 residues. Trimming shortened V by 5 bases and J by 2 bases, and 14 bases separated the two germline ends. This CDR3 reads CASSDFGGATDTQYF. CDR3 nucleotides: TGTGCCAGCAGCGACTTCGGCGGGGCCACAGATACGCAGTATTTT.

The sample holds a few counts of this clonotype. The CDR3 region is CASSFTGGKDTQYF. The CDR3 DNA reads as TGTGCCAGCAGCTTTACAGGGGGCAAGGATACGCAGTATTTT. The V and J genes are TRBV11-3 and TRBJ2-3; 9 positions agree with TRBD1. This CDR3 spans 14 amino acids. Germline CDR1 and CDR2: SGHNT and YENEEA. The V gene end was trimmed by 3 bases and the J gene end by 6 bases; junction bases not matched to a gene: 4.